A selection of T cell receptor beta chains follows, all from one sample in a study of beta chain features in type 1 diabetes. Assay: immunoSEQ multiplex PCR; the TCRdb copy retains only in-frame clones and omits some. The table includes roughly 450,000 clones, 9.5% to 12% detected once. What was sequenced was naive CD4+ T cells from blood. The receptors shown here come from a woman aged 18-29 years in good health. Both conserved end residues are part of each CDR3. Fields, in order: D gene, J gene, clone size, V gene, CDR3 protein, CDR3 DNA. D genes are given only for firm matches. The size entry is marked missing in some rows and otherwise reads once, few, many or a size class.

>TRBD1|TRBJ2-7|NA|TRBV19
CASSIRDSRLQYF
TGTGCCAGTAGTATACGGGACAGCCGACTCCAGTACTTC
>NA|TRBJ2-1|few|TRBV7-2
CASSLGISGRRNNEQFF
TGTGCCAGCAGCTTAGGTATATCGGGGAGGAGGAACAATGAGCAGTTCTTC
>NA|TRBJ2-3|few|TRBV7-3
CASSLTTTYTDTQYF
TGTGCCAGCAGCTTAACGACGACGTATACAGATACGCAGTATTTT
>NA|TRBJ1-2|NA|TRBV5-4
CASSLGSVSNYGYTF
TGTGCCAGCAGCTTGGGAAGCGTCTCCAACTATGGCTACACCTTC
>NA|TRBJ2-3|NA|TRBV2
CASSYLGSSTDTQYF
TGTGCCAGCAGTTATTTAGGATCTAGCACAGATACGCAGTATTTT
>NA|TRBJ2-4|few|TRBV2
CASSPIGNIQYF
TGTGCCAGCAGCCCAATTGGAAACATTCAGTACTTC
>TRBD2|TRBJ2-1|NA|TRBV5-4
CASSRTSGGRAYNEQFF
TGTGCCAGCAGCCGGACGTCCGGCGGGAGGGCCTACAATGAGCAGTTCTTC
>TRBD2|TRBJ2-1|NA|TRBV7-2
CASSLGGLAGWNEQFF
TGTGCCAGCAGCTTAGGAGGACTAGCGGGATGGAATGAGCAGTTCTTC
>NA|TRBJ2-3|NA|TRBV4-2
CASSQLGTRGTDTQYF
TGTGCCAGCAGCCAACTTGGGACACGGGGCACAGATACGCAGTATTTT
>TRBD2|TRBJ2-7|NA|TRBV9
CASGEHWTSGQNEQYF
TGTGCCAGCGGCGAGCATTGGACTAGCGGGCAGAACGAGCAGTACTTC
>NA|TRBJ2-2|NA|TRBV4-1
CASSRNLGVGELFF
TGCGCCAGCAGCCGCAATCTAGGGGTTGGGGAGCTGTTTTTT
>NA|TRBJ1-5|NA|TRBV30
CAWSPGSSNQPQHF
TGTGCCTGGAGTCCCGGATCCAGTAACCAGCCCCAGCATTTT
>NA|TRBJ1-2|NA|TRBV9
CASSAGSRYGYTF
TGTGCCAGCAGCGCAGGATCACGCTATGGCTACACCTTC
>TRBD1|TRBJ2-7|NA|TRBV29-1
CSGGQVYEQYF
TGCAGCGGCGGACAGGTCTACGAGCAGTACTTC
>TRBD2|TRBJ2-1|NA|TRBV11-1
CASSSHTGTIDNEQFF
TGTGCCAGCAGCTCCCATACCGGGACTATTGACAATGAGCAGTTCTTC
>TRBD1|TRBJ2-7|NA|TRBV18
CASSPPHGTGSYEQYF
TGTGCCAGCTCACCTCCACACGGGACAGGGTCCTACGAGCAGTACTTC
>NA|TRBJ2-7|NA|TRBV20-1
CSGLVHHEQYF
TGCAGTGGACTAGTTCACCACGAGCAGTACTTC
>NA|TRBJ1-1|few|TRBV5-1
CASSLQGVGNTEAFF
TGCGCCAGCAGCTTGCAGGGTGTTGGGAACACTGAAGCTTTCTTT
>NA|TRBJ2-5|few|TRBV29-1
CSVEGQSPETQYF
TGCAGCGTTGAAGGGCAGAGTCCGGAGACCCAGTACTTC
>TRBD1|TRBJ1-4|NA|TRBV9
CASSSQPGQVGEKLFF
TGTGCCAGCAGCTCCCAACCGGGACAGGTTGGTGAAAAACTGTTTTTT
>NA|TRBJ2-3|NA|TRBV28
CASRNWGGRTQYF
TGTGCCAGCAGAAACTGGGGGGGCAGGACGCAGTATTTT
>TRBD2|TRBJ2-3|NA|TRBV2
CASSGLADPTDTQYF
TGTGCCAGCTCCGGACTAGCGGACCCCACAGATACGCAGTATTTT
>NA|TRBJ2-3|few|TRBV7-9
CASSFSSTDTQYF
TGTGCCAGCAGCTTCAGCAGCACAGATACGCAGTATTTT
>TRBD1|TRBJ2-1|NA|TRBV6-6
CASSYQAGTVYEQFF
TGTGCCAGCAGTTACCAGGCAGGGACAGTCTATGAGCAGTTCTTC
>NA|TRBJ2-2|few|TRBV7-9
CASSLGDTNTGELFF
TGTGCCAGCAGCTTGGGCGACACGAACACCGGGGAGCTGTTTTTT
>TRBD1|TRBJ1-2|NA|TRBV6-1
CASSEADRVGGYTF
TGTGCCAGCAGTGAAGCTGACAGGGTAGGCGGCTACACCTTC
>TRBD2|TRBJ2-4|NA|TRBV15
CATSHDSTSGRHIQYF
TGTGCCACCAGCCACGATTCGACTAGCGGGAGACACATTCAGTACTTC
>TRBD2|TRBJ2-1|NA|TRBV5-4
CASSSKGTSGGYNEQFF
TGTGCCAGCAGCTCTAAAGGGACTAGCGGGGGGTACAATGAGCAGTTCTTC
>TRBD1|TRBJ2-4|NA|TRBV7-3
CASSAAGTENIQYF
TGTGCCAGCAGCGCAGCCGGGACAGAAAACATTCAGTACTTC
>TRBD1|TRBJ1-5|NA|TRBV7-9
CASSLVTGGTQHF
TGTGCCAGCAGCTTAGTGACAGGGGGTACCCAGCATTTT
>NA|TRBJ2-2|NA|TRBV7-2
CASSLYTGELFF
TGTGCCAGCAGCTTATACACCGGGGAGCTGTTTTTT
>NA|TRBJ2-5|few|TRBV12-2
CASRPRTSGGAGYQETQYF
TGTGCAAGTCGCCCCCGGACTAGCGGGGGGGCGGGATATCAAGAGACCCAGTACTTC
>NA|TRBJ2-3|NA|TRBV4-2
CASSRASSARTDTQYF
TGTGCCAGCAGCCGGGCTTCTAGCGCCCGCACAGATACGCAGTATTTT
>NA|TRBJ2-5|few|TRBV19
CASSMSPQETQYF
TGTGCCAGTAGTATGAGTCCCCAAGAGACCCAGTACTTC